The table lists the clone carrying this TCR beta chain with many counts. The sample comes from a study of regulatory T cells in long-lasting Graves disease. To make TCR beta libraries, researchers used iRepertoire HTBI primers and Arm-PCR of CDR3 regions. TCRdb reanalysed the multiplex PCR reads using MiXCR and keeps one entry per CDR3 protein. The table has about 620,000 distinct CDR3 sequences, 15% to 20% seen once. CDR1 is LGHDT, CDR2 YNNKEL, per germline (reference sequence). The CDR3 spans 15 residues. V shed 2 bases and J shed 4 bases, with 12 bases lying between them. Time point specified: newly diagnosed GD, antithyroid drugs for less than 3 months. From PBMCs, RNA was extracted and then used to make the TCR library. The same specimen was also included in a second study, on T cells in Graves' hyperthyroidism and ophthalmopathy.

This rearrangement joins TRBV3-1 to TRBJ2-4; D gene unclear. The specimen was peripheral blood mononuclear cells (PBMCs), collected at new diagnosis, from a patient treated with antithyroid drugs. The TCR was taken from a woman aged 25 to 39 with Graves disease. CDR3 DNA: TGTGCCAGCAGCCAATCGGACGCCGGGAAAAACATTCAGTACTTC. Protein sequence: CASSQSDAGKNIQYF.